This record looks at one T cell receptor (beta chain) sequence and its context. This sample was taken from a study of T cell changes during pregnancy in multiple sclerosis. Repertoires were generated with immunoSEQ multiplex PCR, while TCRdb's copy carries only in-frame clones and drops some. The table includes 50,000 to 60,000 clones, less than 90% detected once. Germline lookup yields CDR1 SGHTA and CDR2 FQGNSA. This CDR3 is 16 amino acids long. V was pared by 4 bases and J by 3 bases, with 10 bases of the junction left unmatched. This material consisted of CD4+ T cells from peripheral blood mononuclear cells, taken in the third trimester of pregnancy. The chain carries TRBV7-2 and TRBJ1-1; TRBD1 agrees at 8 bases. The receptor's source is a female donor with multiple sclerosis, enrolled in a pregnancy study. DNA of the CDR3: TGTGCCAGCAGCTCCGGGACAGGAGCCCCGGACACTGAAGCTTTCTTT. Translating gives CASSSGTGAPDTEAFF.